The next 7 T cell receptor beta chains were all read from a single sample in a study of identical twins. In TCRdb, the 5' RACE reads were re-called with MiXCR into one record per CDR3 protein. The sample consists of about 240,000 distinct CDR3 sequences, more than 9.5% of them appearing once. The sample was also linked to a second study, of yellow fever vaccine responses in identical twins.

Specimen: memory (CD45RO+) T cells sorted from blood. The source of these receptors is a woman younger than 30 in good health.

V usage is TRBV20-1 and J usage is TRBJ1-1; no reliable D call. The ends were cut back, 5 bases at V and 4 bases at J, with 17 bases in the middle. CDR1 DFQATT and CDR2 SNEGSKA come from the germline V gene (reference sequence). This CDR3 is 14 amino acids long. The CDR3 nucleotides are TGCAGTGCTCCTAAGATCACAATCGGCACTGAAGCTTTCTTT. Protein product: CSAPKITIGTEAFF.

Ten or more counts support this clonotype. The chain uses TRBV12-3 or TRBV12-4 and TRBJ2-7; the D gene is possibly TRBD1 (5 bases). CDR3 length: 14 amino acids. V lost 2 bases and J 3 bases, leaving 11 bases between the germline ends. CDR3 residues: CASSLSRAYYEQYF. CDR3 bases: TGTGCCAGCAGTTTAAGCAGGGCCTACTACGAGCAGTACTTC.

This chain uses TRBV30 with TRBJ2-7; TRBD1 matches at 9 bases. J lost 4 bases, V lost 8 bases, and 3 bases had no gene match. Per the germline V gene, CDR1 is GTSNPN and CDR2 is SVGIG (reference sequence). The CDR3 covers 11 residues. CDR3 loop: CATGQGYEQYF. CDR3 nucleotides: TGTGCCACTGGACAGGGGTACGAGCAGTACTTC.

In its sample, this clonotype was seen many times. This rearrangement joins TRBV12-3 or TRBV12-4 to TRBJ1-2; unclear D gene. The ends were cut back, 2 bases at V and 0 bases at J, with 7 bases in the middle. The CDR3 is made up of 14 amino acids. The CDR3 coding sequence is TGTGCCAGCAGTTTAATCCCCGCTAACTATGGCTACACCTTC. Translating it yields CASSLIPANYGYTF.

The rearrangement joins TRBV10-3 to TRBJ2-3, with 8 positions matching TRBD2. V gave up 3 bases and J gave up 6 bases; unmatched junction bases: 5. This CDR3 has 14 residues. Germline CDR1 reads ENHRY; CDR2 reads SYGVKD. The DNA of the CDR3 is TGTGCCATCAGTGAAGGGGCTAGCGGGGATACGCAGTATTTT. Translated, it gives CAISEGASGDTQYF.

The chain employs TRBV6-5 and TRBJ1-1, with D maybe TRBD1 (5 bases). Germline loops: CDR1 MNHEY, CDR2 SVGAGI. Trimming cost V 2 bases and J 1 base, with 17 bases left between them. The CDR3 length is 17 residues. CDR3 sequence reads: CASSYRRRQRANTEAFF. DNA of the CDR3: TGTGCCAGCAGTTACCGTAGGAGACAGCGCGCGAACACTGAAGCTTTCTTT.

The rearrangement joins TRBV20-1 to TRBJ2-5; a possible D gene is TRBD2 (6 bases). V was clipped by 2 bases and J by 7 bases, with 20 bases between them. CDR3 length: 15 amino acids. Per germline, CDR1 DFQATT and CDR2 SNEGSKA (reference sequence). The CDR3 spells CSARIDLLGGWTQYF. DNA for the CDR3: TGCAGTGCTAGAATTGACTTGCTTGGGGGGTGGACCCAGTACTTC.